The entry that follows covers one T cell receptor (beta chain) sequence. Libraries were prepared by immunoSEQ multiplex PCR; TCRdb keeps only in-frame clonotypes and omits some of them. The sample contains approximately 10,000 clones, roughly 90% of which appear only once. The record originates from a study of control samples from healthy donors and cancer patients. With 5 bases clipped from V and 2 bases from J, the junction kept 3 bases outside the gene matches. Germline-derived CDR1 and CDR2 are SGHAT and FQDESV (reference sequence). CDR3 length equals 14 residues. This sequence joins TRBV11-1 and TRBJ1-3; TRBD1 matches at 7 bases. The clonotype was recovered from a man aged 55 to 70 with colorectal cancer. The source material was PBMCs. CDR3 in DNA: TGTGCCAGCAGCCACAGGGGAACTGGAAACACCATATATTTT. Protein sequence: CASSHRGTGNTIYF.